This TCR beta chain was obtained from a study of blood T cell repertoires in COVID-19. Turning to the study itself: Sample material is recorded as cDNA or gDNA derived from T cells, B-cell-depleted T cells, or PBMCs.

Recruitment covered about two dozen US areas and drew participants whose ages spanned roughly 18 to 89 years. Recovery meant two consecutive negative NP/OP PCR tests, professional clearance, or resolved symptoms. Profiling relied on immunoSEQ multiplex PCR, and the TCRdb table lists in-frame clones only, not all of them. Of roughly 300,000 clones listed, roughly 87% are singletons. CDR3 length: 12 amino acids. Germline V CDR1 and CDR2: MNHEY, SVGAGI. The germline V and J ends were trimmed by 10 bases and 5 bases, with 13 bases remaining between them. The chain recombines TRBV6-5 with TRBJ2-3; tentatively, D is TRBD2 (6 bases). Material: PBMCs or T cells enriched from blood (not recorded which). This sequence was found in a woman in her twenties or thirties who had recovered from COVID-19. The CDR3: CATREPGDTQYF. In nucleotides, the CDR3 is TGTGCCACTCGGGAGCCCGGAGATACGCAGTATTTT.